This TCR beta chain was recorded in a study of blood T cell repertoires in COVID-19. Germline CDR1 reads KGHDR; CDR2 reads SFDVKD. With 3 bases clipped from V and 5 bases from J, the junction kept 8 bases outside the gene matches. The CDR3 is made up of 17 amino acids. Using immunoSEQ multiplex PCR, the repertoire was profiled, and TCRdb retains in-frame clones only, with some absent. The repertoire holds more than 110,000 clones, with roughly 80% as singletons. The specimen sequenced was peripheral blood. The TCR comes from a woman in her 50s with active or convalescent COVID-19. The chain employs TRBV24-1 and TRBJ2-3; 12 bases are a match to TRBD2. The CDR3 DNA sequence: TGTGCCACCAGTGATCGCCGACTAGCGGGAGTTGGAGATACGCAGTATTTT. It codes for CATSDRRLAGVGDTQYF.